This TCR beta chain was documented in a study of T-cell reconstitution after alpha-beta-depleted transplantation in children. Study-wide points: At one year after transplant, newly produced T cells mostly accounted for T-cell counts and diversity. The study reportedly traced alpha-beta T cells about two months after transplant to several hundred expanded graft clones. There were some patients whose high TCRbeta diversity at day 60 came from surviving recipient T cells and thymic progenitors.

The CDR3 is 15 amino acids. Germline V gene data show CDR1 as DFQATT and CDR2 as SNEGSKA (reference sequence). The V end lost 1 base, the J end lost 0 bases, and 10 bases lay between the germline ends. Researchers prepared the TCRbeta library using unique molecular identifiers, the study reports. TCRdb processed the PCR reads anew with MiXCR; each CDR3 protein has one entry. The sample has some 440,000 distinct CDR3 sequences; roughly 16% are singletons. This clonotype occurred a few times. Its matching antigen is unknown. The source was PBMCs, mostly from graft donor cells, collected 360 days after TCRalphabeta/CD19-depleted stem cell transplant. The chain is built from TRBV20-1 and TRBJ1-5; maybe TRBD1 (5 bases). The TCR originated in a boy in the first two years of life who had a stem cell transplant for Wiskott-Aldrich syndrome, so the T cells may come from the graft donor. CDR3 loop: CSARGQSISNQPQHF. CDR3 nucleotide sequence: TGCAGTGCTAGAGGACAGTCCATTAGCAATCAGCCCCAGCATTTT.